This TCR beta chain was documented in a study of T cells in localized non-small cell lung cancer. Study-wide findings and caveats: Researchers found a median approximately 60 of the top 100 tumor clones in adjacent lung.

Remarks on this clone: Its matching antigen is unknown.

The table came from immunoSEQ multiplex PCR; TCRdb's copy has only in-frame clones and leaves some out. The sample shows about 78,000 clones, almost 85% of them seen only once. This specimen was peripheral blood, taken before any cancer treatment. The TCR sequence derives from a man aged 35-69 years with stage I lung adenocarcinoma.

CDR3 DNA: TGTGCCAGCAGCTTGATGGCAGAACGCTCCTACGAGCAGTACTTC. Its protein is CASSLMAERSYEQYF. The chain recombines TRBV5-6 with TRBJ2-7; D remains unclear. Germline V gives CDR1 SGHDT, CDR2 YYEEEE. Trimming removed 1 base from V and 0 bases from J, with 11 bases in between. This CDR3 is built from 15 residues.